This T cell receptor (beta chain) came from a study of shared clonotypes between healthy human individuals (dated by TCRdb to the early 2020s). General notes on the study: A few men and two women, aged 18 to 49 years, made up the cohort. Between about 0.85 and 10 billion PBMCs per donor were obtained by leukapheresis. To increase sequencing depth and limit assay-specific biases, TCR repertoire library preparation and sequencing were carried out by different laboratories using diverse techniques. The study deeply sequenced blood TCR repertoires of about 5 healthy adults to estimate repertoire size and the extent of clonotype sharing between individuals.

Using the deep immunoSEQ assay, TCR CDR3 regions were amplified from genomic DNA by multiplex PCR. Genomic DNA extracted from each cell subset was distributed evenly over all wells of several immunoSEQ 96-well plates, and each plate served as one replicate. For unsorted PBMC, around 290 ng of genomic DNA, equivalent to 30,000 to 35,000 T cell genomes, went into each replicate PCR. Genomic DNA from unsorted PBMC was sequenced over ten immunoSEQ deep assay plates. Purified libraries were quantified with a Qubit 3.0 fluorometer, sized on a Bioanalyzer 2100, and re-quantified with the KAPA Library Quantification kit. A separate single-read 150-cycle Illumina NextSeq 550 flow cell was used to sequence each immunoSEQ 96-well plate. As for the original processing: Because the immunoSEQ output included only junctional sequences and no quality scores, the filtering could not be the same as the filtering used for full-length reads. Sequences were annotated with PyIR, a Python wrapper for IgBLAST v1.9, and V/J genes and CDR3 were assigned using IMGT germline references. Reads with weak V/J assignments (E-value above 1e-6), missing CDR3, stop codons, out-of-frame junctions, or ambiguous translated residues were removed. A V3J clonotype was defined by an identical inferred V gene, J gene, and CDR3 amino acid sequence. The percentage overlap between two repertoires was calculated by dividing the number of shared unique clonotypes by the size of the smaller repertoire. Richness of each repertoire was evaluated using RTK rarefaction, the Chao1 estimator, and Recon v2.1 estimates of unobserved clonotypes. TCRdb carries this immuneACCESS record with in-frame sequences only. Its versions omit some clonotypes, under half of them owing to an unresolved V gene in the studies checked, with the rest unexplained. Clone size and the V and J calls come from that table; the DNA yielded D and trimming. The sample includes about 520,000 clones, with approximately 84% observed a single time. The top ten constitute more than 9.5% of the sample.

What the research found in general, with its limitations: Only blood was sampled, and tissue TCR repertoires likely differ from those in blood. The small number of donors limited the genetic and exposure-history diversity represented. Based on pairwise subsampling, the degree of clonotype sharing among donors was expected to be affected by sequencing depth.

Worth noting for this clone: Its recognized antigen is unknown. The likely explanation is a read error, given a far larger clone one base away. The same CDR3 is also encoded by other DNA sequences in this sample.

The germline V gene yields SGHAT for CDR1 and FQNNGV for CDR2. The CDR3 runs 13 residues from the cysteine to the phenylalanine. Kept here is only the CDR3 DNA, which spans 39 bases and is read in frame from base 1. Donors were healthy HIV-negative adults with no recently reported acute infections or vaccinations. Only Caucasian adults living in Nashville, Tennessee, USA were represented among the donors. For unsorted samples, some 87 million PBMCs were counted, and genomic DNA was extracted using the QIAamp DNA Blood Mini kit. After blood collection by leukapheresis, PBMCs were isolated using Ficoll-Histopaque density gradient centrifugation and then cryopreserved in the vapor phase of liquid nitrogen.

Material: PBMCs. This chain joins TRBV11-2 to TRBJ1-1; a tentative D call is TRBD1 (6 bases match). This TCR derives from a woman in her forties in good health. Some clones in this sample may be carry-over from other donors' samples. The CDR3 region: CASSPGQNTEAFF. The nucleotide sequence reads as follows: TGTGCCAGCAGCCCAGGACAGAACACTGAAGCCTTCTTT. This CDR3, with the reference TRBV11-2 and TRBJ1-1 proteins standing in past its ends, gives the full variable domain EAGVAQSPRYKIIEKRQSVAFWCNPISGHATLYWYQQILGQGPKLLIQFQNNGVVDDSQLPKDRFSAERLKGVDSTLKIQPAKLEDSAVYLCASSPGQNTEAFFGQGTRLTVV.